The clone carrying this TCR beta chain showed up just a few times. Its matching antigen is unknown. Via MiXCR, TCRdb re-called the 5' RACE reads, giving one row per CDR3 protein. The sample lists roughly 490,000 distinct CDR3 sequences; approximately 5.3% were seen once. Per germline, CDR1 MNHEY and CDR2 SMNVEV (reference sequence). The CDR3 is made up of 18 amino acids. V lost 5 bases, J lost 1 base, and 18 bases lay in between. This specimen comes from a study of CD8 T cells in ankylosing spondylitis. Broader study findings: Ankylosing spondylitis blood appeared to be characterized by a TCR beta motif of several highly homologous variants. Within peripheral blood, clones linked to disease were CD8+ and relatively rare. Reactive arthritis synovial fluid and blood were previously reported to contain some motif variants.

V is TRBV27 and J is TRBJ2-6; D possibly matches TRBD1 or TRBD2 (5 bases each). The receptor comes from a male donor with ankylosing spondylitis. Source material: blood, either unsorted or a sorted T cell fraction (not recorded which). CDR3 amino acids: CASSGGFRDPSGANVLTF. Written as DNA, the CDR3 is TGTGCCAGCAGTGGGGGTTTTCGAGACCCTTCTGGGGCCAACGTCCTGACTTTC. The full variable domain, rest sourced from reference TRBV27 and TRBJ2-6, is EAQVTQNPRYLITVTGKKLTVTCSQNMNHEYMSWYRQDPGLGLRQIYYSMNVEVTDKGDVPEGYKVSRKEKRNFPLILESPSPNQTSLYFCASSGGFRDPSGANVLTFGAGSRLTVL.